Here is one T cell receptor beta chain with its context. Germline CDR1 is SEHNR and CDR2 is FQNEAQ (reference sequence). The CDR3 totals 13 residues. The trim removed 6 bases at V and 6 bases at J, leaving 4 bases unmatched. These data come from a study of OX40 agonist ivuxolimab in advanced cancers. TCRdb's table, derived via immunoSEQ multiplex PCR, lists solely in-frame clones and lacks some. Counted here are around 85,000 clones, more than 80% occurring once; the ten biggest clones make up almost 8.5%. The clonotype originates from an adult with an advanced solid tumor such as melanoma, head and neck, liver or kidney cancer. The sequences come from CD4+ or CD8+ T cells sorted from blood, collected in a trial of the OX40 agonist ivuxolimab. The chain uses TRBV7-9 and TRBJ1-2; 10 nucleotides align to TRBD1. The CDR3 sequence is CASRPGTGDGYTF. The CDR3 bases are TGTGCCAGCAGACCCGGGACAGGGGATGGCTACACCTTC.